The clone carrying this T cell receptor beta chain was found many times. What it recognizes is unknown. The sample comes from a study of T cell repertoires in cytomegalovirus infection. Across the study: Researchers turned to recently identified HLA-C-restricted CMV epitopes as well as well-studied HLA-B-restricted ones.

Trimming took off 0 bases at V and 4 bases at J, with 0 bases between the two ends. There are 12 residues in the CDR3. CDR1 and CDR2 from the germline V gene are SGHVS and FNYEAQ. TCRdb passed the reads through MiXCR, listing each CDR3 protein once. The repertoire holds 640,000 or so distinct CDR3 sequences, with roughly a third as singletons. The source material was cultured PBMCs, sampled from culture after CMV antigen stimulation. This receptor was identified in a human donor in good health (CMV status not recorded). Some clones in this sample may be carry-over from other donors' samples. The chain links TRBV7-6 to TRBJ2-2; no clear D gene. CDR3 sequence reads: CASSLATGELFF. DNA of the CDR3: TGTGCCAGCAGCTTAGCCACCGGGGAGCTGTTTTTT.